The 22 T cell receptor beta chains listed next were all sequenced from one sample in a study of T-cell memory formation after mild COVID-19. MiXCR was run by TCRdb on the 5' RACE reads, yielding one entry per CDR3 protein. Of about 320,000 distinct CDR3 sequences in the sample, roughly an eighth are singletons; the top ten hold around 23%. The sample consisted of PBMCs or a T cell subset sorted from them (not recorded which). The receptors were sampled from a man aged 18 to 29 who had mild COVID-19 (a few samples of this study predate the infection). Cell type and time point are not known.

This clonotype was counted at least ten times. This chain uses TRBV12-3 or TRBV12-4 with TRBJ2-2, with 8 bases lining up with TRBD1. V gave up 6 bases and J gave up 6 bases; unmatched junction bases: 9. This CDR3 has 15 amino acids. CDR3 nucleotides: TGTGCCAGCAGACCAACAACAGGGGGTCCCGGGGAGCTGTTTTTT. Encoded protein: CASRPTTGGPGELFF.

A few counts support this clonotype. The rearrangement joins TRBV5-5 to TRBJ1-5; TRBD1 aligns across 7 bases. Germline CDR1 is SGHKS and CDR2 is YYEKEE (reference sequence). This CDR3 is 15 amino acids long. J lost 6 bases, V lost 4 bases, and 10 bases had no gene match. This CDR3 reads CASSPGRGAGQPQHF. CDR3 sequence (DNA): TGTGCCAGCAGCCCGGGCAGGGGGGCTGGTCAGCCCCAGCATTTT. The full variable domain, completed using reference TRBV5-5 and TRBJ1-5, is DAGVTQSPTHLIKTRGQQVTLRCSPISGHKSVSWYQQVLGQGPQFIFQYYEKEERGRGNFPDRFSARQFPNYSSELNVNALLLGDSALYLCASSPGRGAGQPQHFGDGTRLSIL.

This clonotype appeared a few times. The V and J genes are TRBV9 and TRBJ2-2; D call uncertain. The CDR3 is 15 amino acids. CDR1 is SGDLS and CDR2 is YYNGEE in the germline V gene. Trimming cost V 0 bases and J 2 bases, with 8 bases left between them. The CDR3 DNA sequence: TGTGCCAGCAGCGTAGAGACTCTTAACACCGGGGAGCTGTTTTTT. Residues: CASSVETLNTGELFF.

The chain joins TRBV29-1 to TRBJ1-1, with a possible D match to TRBD1 (6 bases). The V end lost 7 bases, the J end lost 1 base, and 13 bases lay between the germline ends. This CDR3 has 13 amino acids. Germline V gene data show CDR1 as SQVTM and CDR2 as ANQGSEA. CDR3 sequence: CSAGGAGNTEAFF. The CDR3 bases are TGCAGCGCTGGGGGGGCAGGGAACACTGAAGCTTTCTTT.

The rearrangement joins TRBV7-3 to TRBJ1-5; D is unresolved. The germline V gene encodes CDR1 SGHTA and CDR2 FQGTGA. Between the trimmed V and J ends, which lost 2 bases and 6 bases, there was a span of 8 bases. This CDR3 region has 13 residues. CDR3 DNA: TGTGCCAGCAGCTTACGAGCGGGTCAGCCCCAGCATTTT. This sequence encodes CASSLRAGQPQHF.

This clonotype was seen repeatedly, ten times or more. V is TRBV20-1 and J is TRBJ2-7; 7 positions match TRBD1. V was clipped by 4 bases and J by 4 bases; unmatched bases: 25. Germline loops: CDR1 DFQATT, CDR2 SNEGSKA (reference sequence). The CDR3 has 19 residues. CDR3 coding DNA: TGCAGTGCTATAACGCGCCTGACAGGGAAACAGGGAAAGCGTTACGAGCAGTACGTC. Its protein is CSAITRLTGKQGKRYEQYV.

This clonotype has a handful of counts. CDR3: CASSRYRGQETQYF. The CDR3 DNA reads TGCGCCAGCAGCAGATACAGGGGCCAAGAGACCCAGTACTTC. The V gene is TRBV4-1, the J gene TRBJ2-5; 7 nucleotides line up with TRBD1. The CDR3 is 14 amino acids. The ends lost 5 bases at V and 1 base at J; junction bases unmatched: 4. Looked up from germline, CDR1 is MGHRA and CDR2 is YSYEKL.

This chain joins TRBV10-3 and TRBJ2-7; 10 positions match TRBD1. The junction had 19 bases not matched to a gene; V was cut back by 8 bases and J by 3 bases. From germline, CDR1 is ENHRY and CDR2 SYGVKD. This CDR3 has 18 amino acids. CDR3 sequence (DNA): TGTGCCATCCATGGCACCTTTGTCCGGGACAGGGGTCACTACGAGCAGTACGTC. Protein: CAIHGTFVRDRGHYEQYV.

The chain couples TRBV7-9 to TRBJ2-3; tentative D call: TRBD2 (6 bases). The CDR3 extends over 18 amino acids. CDR1 and CDR2 (germline): SEHNR, FQNEAQ (reference sequence). V lost 5 bases to trimming and J lost 1 base, with 22 bases between them. The CDR3 loop reads CASSLGASGTPRTDTQYF. The CDR3 coding sequence is TGTGCCAGCAGCCTAGGAGCCTCCGGGACTCCCCGCACAGATACGCAGTATTTT. Combining the CDR3 with reference TRBV7-9 and TRBJ2-3 gives the whole variable domain DTGVSQNPRHKITKRGQNVTFRCDPISEHNRLYWYRQTLGQGPEFLTYFQNEAQLEKSRLLSDRFSAERPKGSFSTLEIQRTEQGDSAMYLCASSLGASGTPRTDTQYFGPGTRLTVL.

The chain couples TRBV5-6 to TRBJ2-3; the D gene could be TRBD1 or TRBD2 (5 bases each). Trimming took off 3 bases at V and 8 bases at J, with 16 bases between the two ends. Germline V CDR1 and CDR2: SGHDT, YYEEEE. There are 14 residues in the CDR3. For the CDR3, the DNA is TGTGCCAGCAGCTCCGGGACGGGCGGTGGTACGCAGTATTTT. Its protein product is CASSSGTGGGTQYF.

There are many counts of this clonotype. This chain links TRBV20-1 with TRBJ2-7; D may be TRBD1 (6 bases). V was clipped by 0 bases and J by 0 bases, with 12 bases between them. CDR1 DFQATT and CDR2 SNEGSKA come from the germline V gene (reference sequence). The CDR3 sequence is 15 residues long. In DNA form, the CDR3 reads TGCAGTGCTAGAGATCCAGGGGCTAGCTCCTACGAGCAGTACTTC. It yields the protein CSARDPGASSYEQYF.

The chain combines TRBV29-1 with TRBJ1-2; TRBD1 aligns across 9 bases. The V gene's germline CDR1 is SQVTM and CDR2 ANQGSEA. The V gene end was trimmed by 0 bases and the J gene end by 7 bases; junction bases not matched to a gene: 9. This CDR3 has 15 amino acids. The CDR3 coding sequence is TGCAGCGTTGAAGATTACACAGGGGGCGCGAGTGGCTACACCTTC. Amino acids: CSVEDYTGGASGYTF. The variable domain in full, completed from reference TRBV29-1 and TRBJ1-2, reads SAVISQKPSRDICQRGTSLTIQCQVDSQVTMMFWYRQQPGQSLTLIATANQGSEATYESGFVIDKFPISRPNLTFSTLTVSNMSPEDSSIYLCSVEDYTGGASGYTFGSGTRLTVV.

This clonotype was counted only a few times. CDR3 sequence reads: CASSPPWGSQYF. CDR3 DNA: TGTGCCAGCAGTCCACCCTGGGGGTCCCAGTACTTC. The chain uses TRBV11-2 and TRBJ2-5, with D tentatively TRBD1 or TRBD2 (5 bases each). The V gene's germline CDR1 is SGHAT and CDR2 FQNNGV. The V end was cut by 6 bases, the J end by 9 bases, with 14 bases between. CDR3 length: 12 amino acids.

In its sample, this clonotype was seen many times. The chain has TRBV4-3 and TRBJ2-3, with D maybe TRBD1 (5 bases). Looked up from germline, CDR1 is LGHNA and CDR2 is YSLEER. V shed 0 bases and J shed 3 bases, with 16 bases lying between them. The CDR3 is 17 amino acids. Written as DNA, the CDR3 is TGCGCCAGCAGCCAAGATCTTTTAGGACACCTGACAGATACGCAGTATTTT. This translates into CASSQDLLGHLTDTQYF.

This clonotype was counted at least ten times. This chain connects TRBV7-6 to TRBJ1-6; 8 positions agree with TRBD1. Germline CDR1 SGHVS, CDR2 FNYEAQ. The ends lost 4 bases at V and 8 bases at J; junction bases unmatched: 13. This CDR3 region has 17 residues. CDR3 DNA sequence: TGTGCCAGCAGCTCACAGAATACCGGGACAGGCCATTCACCCCTCCACTTT. Its translation is CASSSQNTGTGHSPLHF.

The CDR3, as DNA: TGTGCCAGTAGTATCTCCGGGATTGAGCAGTTCTTC. Translation gives CASSISGIEQFF. The chain joins TRBV19 to TRBJ2-1, with D possibly TRBD2 on 5 matching bases. The germline V gene encodes CDR1 LNHDA and CDR2 SQIVND (reference sequence). V lost 3 bases, J lost 9 bases, and 9 bases lay in between. This CDR3 has 12 amino acids.

This clonotype was counted only a few times. The chain has TRBV6-5 and TRBJ1-1, with a tentative D call TRBD1 (5 bases). The CDR3 extends over 12 amino acids. From germline, CDR1 is MNHEY and CDR2 SVGAGI. Trimming took 10 bases from V and 4 from J, leaving 13 bases between them. CDR3 bases: TGTGCCACCCAGGGACGGGGCACTGAAGCTTTCTTT. Its protein product is CATQGRGTEAFF.

This clonotype turned up a few times. The chain is built from TRBV4-1 and TRBJ2-7, with 10 bases lining up with TRBD1. V gave up 4 bases and J gave up 6 bases; unmatched junction bases: 3. CDR3 length equals 13 residues. Germline loops: CDR1 MGHRA, CDR2 YSYEKL. The CDR3 DNA reads TGCGCCAGCAGCCCTGGGACAGGGGCCGAGCAGTACTTC. Encoded protein: CASSPGTGAEQYF.

V and J are TRBV9 and TRBJ1-1, with 8 bases that match TRBD1. Per the germline V gene, CDR1 is SGDLS and CDR2 is YYNGEE. The CDR3 runs 15 residues. With 3 bases clipped from V and 5 bases from J, the junction kept 9 bases outside the gene matches. CDR3 protein: CASSAVDRGWTEAFF. The CDR3, as DNA: TGTGCCAGCAGCGCCGTCGACAGGGGTTGGACTGAAGCTTTCTTT.

The chain links TRBV7-2 to TRBJ2-7; D ambiguous. The length of the CDR3 is 14 residues. V was shortened by 1 base and J by 2 bases, with 9 bases between the two germline ends. Germline CDR1 reads SGHTA; CDR2 reads FQGNSA. The CDR3 nucleotides are TGTGCCAGCAGCTTAGGCCCGGAACCCTACGAGCAGTACTTC. It codes for CASSLGPEPYEQYF.

The chain combines TRBV5-1 with TRBJ1-1; D possibly corresponds to TRBD1 (5 bases). V was cut by 4 bases and J by 3 bases, with 13 bases left in between. Germline V gene sequence: CDR1 SGHRS, CDR2 YFSETQ. CDR3 length: 14 residues. The CDR3 DNA is TGCGCCAGCAGCCCTCTCGGGGGATACACTGAAGCTTTCTTT. Translation gives CASSPLGGYTEAFF.

This clonotype showed up just a few times. J is TRBJ2-3 and V is TRBV6-5; 10 bases match TRBD2. In germline, CDR1 is MNHEY, CDR2 SVGAGI. The CDR3 spans 16 residues. With 0 bases clipped from V and 5 bases from J, the junction kept 5 bases outside the gene matches. DNA for the CDR3: TGTGCCAGCAGTTACTCCACTAGCGGGGTTCGAGATACGCAGTATTTT. This codes for CASSYSTSGVRDTQYF.